Each of the 15 T cell receptor beta chains below was sequenced from the same sample in a study of blood T cell repertoires in COVID-19. Sequencing used immunoSEQ multiplex PCR; TCRdb keeps in-frame clones, though not all of them. The profile covers about 330,000 clones, with about 83% appearing a single time and about 1.2% taken by the ten largest. The specimen was peripheral blood. These receptors all come from a woman between 45 and 60 years old with acute or convalescent COVID-19.

CDR3 protein: CASSQAGVNEQFF. CDR3 in DNA: TGTGCCAGCAGCCAAGCAGGGGTCAATGAGCAGTTCTTC. This sequence joins TRBV3-1 (or the pseudogene TRBV3-2) and TRBJ2-1; tentatively, D is TRBD1 (6 bases). CDR1 and CDR2 (germline): LGHDT, YNNKEL (reference sequence). The CDR3 consists of 13 residues. Deletions cut 1 base from V and 6 bases from J, with 7 bases between.

V and J are TRBV13 and TRBJ2-6; no clear D gene. V lost 1 base and J 2 bases, leaving 9 bases between the germline ends. Germline V gene lookup returns CDR1 PRHDT and CDR2 FYEKMQ (reference sequence). This CDR3 region has 16 residues. CDR3 sequence (DNA): TGTGCCAGCAGCTTAGAACTTACGCCTGGGGCCAACGTCCTGACTTTC. It is translated as CASSLELTPGANVLTF. The whole variable domain, remainder taken from reference TRBV13 and TRBJ2-6, is AAGVIQSPRHLIKEKRETATLKCYPIPRHDTVYWYQQGPGQDPQFLISFYEKMQSDKGSIPDRFSAQQFSDYHSELNMSSLELGDSALYFCASSLELTPGANVLTFGAGSRLTVL.

The CDR3: CASSPASGGRGYTF. DNA for the CDR3: TGTGCCAGCTCACCAGCATCTGGGGGCCGTGGCTACACCTTC. The chain has TRBV18 and TRBJ1-2, with D perhaps matching TRBD1 (6 bases). The CDR3 is 14 amino acids. Germline assignment: CDR1 KGHSH and CDR2 LQKENI. Trimming removed 2 bases at V and 7 bases at J, with 14 bases between.

This clone showed up just a few times. This rearrangement joins TRBV25-1 to TRBJ1-2; D gene ambiguous. Between the trimmed V and J ends, which lost 4 bases and 5 bases, there was a span of 14 bases. Germline V gene sequence: CDR1 MGHDK, CDR2 SYGVNS. The CDR3 is 14 amino acids. This CDR3 is CASSAMDGEYGYTF. In nucleotides, the CDR3 is TGTGCCAGCAGTGCCATGGACGGGGAATATGGCTACACCTTC.

The chain combines TRBV7-9 with TRBJ1-3; no reliable D call. V was cut by 8 bases and J by 2 bases, with 16 bases left in between. The CDR3 covers 15 residues. CDR1 and CDR2 (germline): SEHNR, FQNEAQ (reference sequence). CDR3 loop: CASGESLSAGNTIYF. The CDR3 bases are TGTGCCAGCGGAGAGAGCTTGAGCGCTGGAAACACCATATATTTT.

The V gene is TRBV6-2 or TRBV6-3, the J gene TRBJ2-7; no clear D. The V end was cut by 6 bases, the J end by 4 bases, with 19 bases between. The CDR3 has 15 amino acids. CDR1 MNHEY and CDR2 SVGEGT come from the germline V gene. The CDR3 spells CASSLSGHLIYEQYF. The CDR3 coding sequence is TGTGCCAGCAGCCTCAGTGGGCACCTAATATACGAGCAGTACTTC.

CDR3 loop: CAISDPGTVNTEAFF. In DNA, the CDR3 is TGTGCCATCAGTGACCCCGGGACAGTGAACACTGAAGCTTTCTTT. This chain uses TRBV10-3 with TRBJ1-1, with TRBD1 identical over 7 bases. J lost 0 bases, V lost 3 bases, and 4 bases had no gene match. The CDR3 spans 15 residues. CDR1 and CDR2 (germline): ENHRY, SYGVKD.

This clone has just a few counts. This rearrangement joins TRBV3-1 (or the pseudogene TRBV3-2) to TRBJ1-5; D is uncertain. Trimming pared 4 bases from V and 2 bases from J, leaving 30 bases between. The CDR3 extends over 21 amino acids. Germline V CDR1 and CDR2: LGHDT, YNNKEL (reference sequence). In DNA, the CDR3 is TGTGCCAGCAGCCCATCTCGATCCCCGGGAGAAATCAGCAGTGGCAATCAGCCCCAGCATTTT. Translation gives CASSPSRSPGEISSGNQPQHF.

This sequence joins TRBV19 and TRBJ2-5, with TRBD2 identical over 9 bases. J lost 0 bases, V lost 2 bases, and 4 bases had no gene match. The CDR3 totals 16 residues. CDR1 is LNHDA and CDR2 is SQIVND in the germline V gene (reference sequence). CDR3 nucleotides: TGTGCCAGTAGTATATCTAGCGGGGACAACCAAGAGACCCAGTACTTC. This sequence encodes CASSISSGDNQETQYF.

Turning to this clone: The sample carries other DNA sequences with the same CDR3. This rearrangement joins TRBV3-1 (or the pseudogene TRBV3-2) to TRBJ2-6; D is unresolved. Trimming stripped 2 bases from V and 4 bases from J, with 3 bases between. Germline values: CDR1 LGHDT, CDR2 YNNKEL (reference sequence). There are 13 residues in the CDR3. CDR3 in amino acids: CASSQQGANVLTF. The CDR3 bases are TGTGCCAGCAGCCAACAGGGGGCCAACGTCCTGACTTTC.

The rearrangement links TRBV5-1 to TRBJ2-3; D perhaps matches TRBD1 (5 bases). V lost 8 bases, J lost 0 bases, and 13 bases lay in between. CDR3 length: 14 amino acids. Germline CDR1 reads SGHRS; CDR2 reads YFSETQ. The CDR3 reads CASGDRFSTDTQYF. CDR3 DNA: TGCGCCAGTGGAGACAGATTTAGCACAGATACGCAGTATTTT.

J is TRBJ1-4 and V is TRBV6-2 or TRBV6-3; unclear D gene. Trimming stripped 0 bases from V and 13 bases from J, with 9 bases between. Germline V gives CDR1 MNHEY, CDR2 SVGEGT. The CDR3 spans 12 residues. In DNA form, the CDR3 reads TGTGCCAGCAGTTACTCTTTCCTGAGACTGTTTTTT. Translated, it gives CASSYSFLRLFF.

V and J are TRBV6-2 or TRBV6-3 and TRBJ2-3; maybe TRBD1 (5 bases). V lost 2 bases and J lost 0, with 12 bases in between. Germline V gives CDR1 MNHEY, CDR2 SVGEGT. This CDR3 is 16 amino acids long. CDR3 loop: CASSYGAVSSTDTQYF. The CDR3 DNA is TGTGCCAGCAGTTACGGGGCAGTCTCTAGCACAGATACGCAGTATTTT.

The chain combines TRBV10-3 with TRBJ2-6; 11 bases agree with TRBD1. Trimming cost V 7 bases and J 0 bases; bases outside gene matches: 5. CDR1 is ENHRY and CDR2 is SYGVKD in the germline V gene. The CDR3 runs 17 residues. CDR3 sequence (DNA): TGTGCCATCAAATCAGGGACAGGGGGCTCTGGGGCCAACGTCCTGACTTTC. Its protein product is CAIKSGTGGSGANVLTF.

The chain recombines TRBV7-9 with TRBJ2-7; D ambiguous. The CDR3 sequence is 16 residues long. Germline V gene sequence: CDR1 SEHNR, CDR2 FQNEAQ (reference sequence). The germline V and J ends were trimmed by 1 base and 2 bases, with 15 bases remaining between them. CDR3 in amino acids: CASSLVSLPGPYEQYF. As DNA, the CDR3 is TGTGCCAGCAGCTTAGTCAGCCTCCCGGGTCCCTACGAGCAGTACTTC.